The 21 T cell receptor beta chains listed next were all sequenced from one sample in a study of cytomegalovirus exposure and HLA in healthy donors. TCRdb keeps only in-frame clones here, not all; method: immunoSEQ multiplex PCR. The sample holds over 200,000 clones, around 90% seen once. The sample consisted of PBMCs. The receptors come from a woman younger than 30 in good health and CMV-seronegative.

Only one count was recorded for this clone. The chain links TRBV28 to TRBJ2-3, with D perhaps TRBD1 (6 bases). There are 14 residues in the CDR3. The ends were cut back, 6 bases at V and 2 bases at J, with 12 bases in the middle. CDR1 and CDR2 (germline): MDHEN, SYDVKM. CDR3 sequence (DNA): TGTGCCAGCAGCCTTGGACAGTACACAGATACGCAGTATTTT. Encoded protein: CASSLGQYTDTQYF.

This clone was seen only once. The chain uses TRBV2 and TRBJ2-5; 15 bases agree with TRBD2. Germline assignment: CDR1 SNHLY and CDR2 FYNNEI. This CDR3 region has 24 residues. V lost 4 bases to trimming and J lost 1 base; unmatched junction nucleotides: 25. For the CDR3, the DNA is TGTGCCAGCAGTGTCGAAATGGGCGGGACTAGCGGGAGGAGTATGTCTCCCGTCCAAGAGACCCAGTACTTC. This encodes CASSVEMGGTSGRSMSPVQETQYF.

The chain couples TRBV9 to TRBJ1-1; 7 bases line up with TRBD1. With V trimmed by 3 bases and J by 4 bases, 9 bases remained unmatched. Germline CDR1 reads SGDLS; CDR2 reads YYNGEE. This CDR3 has 15 amino acids. CDR3 amino acids: CASSDSSGGGTEAFF. DNA of the CDR3: TGTGCCAGCAGCGACAGTTCAGGGGGAGGCACTGAAGCTTTCTTT.

J is TRBJ2-1 and V is TRBV5-1, with 12 bases matching TRBD1. This CDR3 is 14 amino acids long. Germline V gene lookup returns CDR1 SGHRS and CDR2 YFSETQ. The J segment lost 5 bases and the V segment lost 5 bases, leaving 2 bases of the junction unmatched. The CDR3 here is CASSRDRGHNEQFF. The CDR3, as DNA: TGCGCCAGCAGTCGGGACAGGGGGCACAATGAGCAGTTCTTC.

The rearrangement uses TRBV19 and TRBJ2-7; 7 bases map to TRBD1. CDR1 LNHDA and CDR2 SQIVND come from the germline V gene (reference sequence). Trimming took 6 bases from V and 3 from J; bases not matched to a gene: 11. There are 15 residues in the CDR3. CDR3 DNA: TGTGCCAGTAGGTTTTTCGGACAGGATTACTACGAGCAGTACTTC. It is translated as CASRFFGQDYYEQYF.

The chain couples TRBV6-5 to TRBJ1-3; 8 bases are shared with TRBD1. The CDR3 runs to 15 residues. CDR1 MNHEY and CDR2 SVGAGI come from the germline V gene. With 6 bases clipped from V and 4 bases from J, the junction kept 8 bases outside the gene matches. CDR3 residues: CASSRTTGVGNTIYF. CDR3 bases: TGTGCCAGCAGCCGGACGACAGGGGTCGGAAACACCATATATTTT.

J is TRBJ2-2 and V is TRBV27; TRBD1 agrees at 7 bases. CDR3 length: 15 amino acids. Per the germline V gene, CDR1 is MNHEY and CDR2 is SMNVEV (reference sequence). Losses at the gene ends were 0 bases for V and 6 bases for J; bases not matched to a gene: 4. The CDR3 loop reads CASSLSRQGAGELFF. The CDR3 nucleotides are TGTGCCAGCAGTTTATCACGGCAGGGGGCCGGGGAGCTGTTTTTT.

J is TRBJ2-2 and V is TRBV10-3, with 13 positions matching TRBD2. J gave up 7 bases and V 6 bases, and 8 bases lay outside the gene matches. This CDR3 has 16 residues. In germline, CDR1 is ENHRY, CDR2 SYGVKD. Written as DNA, the CDR3 is TGTGCCATCAGGACCGGGACTAGCGGGAAGGACGGGGAGCTGTTTTTT. Residues: CAIRTGTSGKDGELFF.

The chain combines TRBV28 with TRBJ2-2; D may be TRBD1 (5 bases). Trimming took off 3 bases at V and 2 bases at J, with 10 bases between the two ends. CDR3 length equals 15 residues. Germline CDR1 and CDR2: MDHEN and SYDVKM. The CDR3: CASSFGAVNTGELFF. As DNA, the CDR3 is TGTGCCAGCAGTTTTGGGGCAGTAAACACCGGGGAGCTGTTTTTT.

The CDR3 here is CASSLAGGYYNEQFF. CDR3 DNA sequence: TGTGCCAGCAGCTTAGCGGGAGGGTACTACAATGAGCAGTTCTTC. This rearrangement joins TRBV11-3 to TRBJ2-1, with 8 bases aligning to TRBD2. The CDR3 spans 15 residues. J gave up 3 bases and V 1 base, and 2 bases lay outside the gene matches. The germline CDR1 and CDR2 sequences are SGHNT and YENEEA.

The chain couples TRBV2 to TRBJ2-3; D ambiguous. The V end lost 4 bases, the J end lost 2 bases, and 7 bases lay between the germline ends. This CDR3 region has 13 residues. Germline lookup yields CDR1 SNHLY and CDR2 FYNNEI. CDR3 nucleotide sequence: TGTGCCAGCAGTGGGAGCAACACAGATACGCAGTATTTT. Encoded protein: CASSGSNTDTQYF. The full variable domain, rest sourced from reference TRBV2 and TRBJ2-3, is EPEVTQTPSHQVTQMGQEVILRCVPISNHLYFYWYRQILGQKVEFLVSFYNNEISEKSEIFDDQFSVERPDGSNFTLKIRSTKLEDSAMYFCASSGSNTDTQYFGPGTRLTVL.

V and J are TRBV2 and TRBJ2-1; 10 nucleotides agree with TRBD2. The trim removed 5 bases at V and 6 bases at J, leaving 10 bases unmatched. CDR3 length: 16 amino acids. Germline CDR1 is SNHLY and CDR2 is FYNNEI. CDR3 amino acids: CASSRNSGRLSNEQFF. CDR3 nucleotides: TGTGCCAGCAGTAGAAATAGCGGGAGGTTGAGCAATGAGCAGTTCTTC.

This clone occurred once. This sequence joins TRBV1 and TRBJ2-2; the table gives TRBD2 as D, unverified against the DNA. TRBV1 represents a pseudogene. CDR3 length equals 19 residues. CDR3 nucleotides: TGCACCAGCAGCCAAGAATGGGTGACTAGCGGGGGTAACACCGGGGAGCTGTTTTTT. It yields the protein CTSSQEWVTSGGNTGELFF.

V usage is TRBV18 and J usage is TRBJ2-3; TRBD2 matches 10 bases. The trim removed 5 bases at V and 5 bases at J, leaving 7 bases unmatched. The CDR3 length is 15 residues. The V gene's germline CDR1 is KGHSH and CDR2 LQKENI. The DNA for the CDR3 is TGTGCCAGCTCAAACCTAGCGGGAGAGAGAGATACGCAGTATTTT. This gives the protein CASSNLAGERDTQYF.

The chain joins TRBV2 to TRBJ1-4; a weak D match, TRBD1 (6 bases). V lost 6 bases and J 8 bases, leaving 16 bases between the germline ends. Germline values: CDR1 SNHLY, CDR2 FYNNEI. CDR3 length: 14 amino acids. Here the CDR3 reads CASSVQGHREKLFF. CDR3 DNA: TGTGCCAGCAGCGTACAGGGACACCGCGAAAAACTGTTTTTT.

The sample holds a few counts of this clone. This chain connects TRBV4-2 to TRBJ1-2; 7 bases fit TRBD1. Germline V gene data show CDR1 as LGHNA and CDR2 as YNFKEQ. The CDR3 is 16 amino acids. V lost 0 bases and J lost 7; bases outside the gene matches: 11. CDR3 residues: CASSQDPRTGGFGYTF. Written as DNA, the CDR3 is TGTGCCAGCAGCCAAGATCCTCGGACAGGCGGGTTTGGCTACACCTTC.

The chain employs TRBV25-1 and TRBJ1-5; D ambiguous. This CDR3 spans 15 amino acids. Per the germline V gene, CDR1 is MGHDK and CDR2 is SYGVNS. V dropped 11 bases and J dropped 1 base, with 18 bases sitting between them. CDR3 sequence (DNA): TGTGCCGGTGGGTCGGGTTTTTTGAGCAATCAGCCCCAGCATTTT. Amino acid sequence: CAGGSGFLSNQPQHF.

The V gene is TRBV7-8, the J gene TRBJ1-2, with unresolved D. V lost 1 base, J lost 7 bases, and 13 bases lay in between. Germline CDR1 SGHVS, CDR2 FQNEAQ. This CDR3 has 14 residues. CDR3 protein: CASSLGDPRGGYTF. The CDR3 DNA sequence: TGTGCCAGCAGCTTAGGAGACCCTAGAGGTGGCTACACCTTC.

The chain is built from TRBV28 and TRBJ1-3, with TRBD1 identical over 7 bases. Germline CDR1 and CDR2: MDHEN and SYDVKM. With V trimmed by 4 bases and J by 0 bases, 6 bases remained unmatched. CDR3 length: 16 residues. CDR3 protein: CASSSVTGHSGNTIYF. The DNA for the CDR3 is TGTGCCAGCAGTTCGGTGACAGGGCACTCTGGAAACACCATATATTTT.

This CDR3 is CASSSRISKTYEQYF. DNA for the CDR3: TGTGCCAGCAGTTCCAGGATTTCCAAAACCTACGAGCAGTACTTC. The rearrangement uses TRBV27 and TRBJ2-7; D not certain. The length of the CDR3 is 15 residues. From germline, CDR1 is MNHEY and CDR2 SMNVEV (reference sequence). V lost 4 bases, J lost 2 bases, and 15 bases lay in between.

This clone was seen only a few times. The V and J genes are TRBV29-1 and TRBJ2-7, with a possible D match to TRBD1 (6 bases). Trimming left V 4 bases short and J 3 bases short, with 10 bases between. From germline, CDR1 is SQVTM and CDR2 ANQGSEA. This CDR3 comprises 12 residues. In DNA form, the CDR3 reads TGCAGCGTTGCGGTCAGGGGCTACGAGCAGTACTTC. The encoded protein is CSVAVRGYEQYF.